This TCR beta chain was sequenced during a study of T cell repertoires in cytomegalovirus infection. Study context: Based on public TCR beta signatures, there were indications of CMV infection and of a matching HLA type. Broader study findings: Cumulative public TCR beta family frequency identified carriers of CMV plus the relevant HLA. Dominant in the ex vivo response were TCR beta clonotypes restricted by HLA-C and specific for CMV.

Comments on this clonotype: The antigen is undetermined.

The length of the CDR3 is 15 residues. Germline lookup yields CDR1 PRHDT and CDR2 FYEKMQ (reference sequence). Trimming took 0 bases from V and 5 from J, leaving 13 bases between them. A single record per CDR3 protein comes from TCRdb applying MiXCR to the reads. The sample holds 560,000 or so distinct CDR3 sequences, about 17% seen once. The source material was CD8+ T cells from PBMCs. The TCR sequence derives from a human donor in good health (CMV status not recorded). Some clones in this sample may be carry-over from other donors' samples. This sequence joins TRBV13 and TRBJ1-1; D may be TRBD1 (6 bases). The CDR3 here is CASSLGGAGTTEAFF. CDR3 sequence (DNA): TGTGCCAGCAGCTTAGGGGGGGCGGGAACGACTGAAGCTTTCTTT.